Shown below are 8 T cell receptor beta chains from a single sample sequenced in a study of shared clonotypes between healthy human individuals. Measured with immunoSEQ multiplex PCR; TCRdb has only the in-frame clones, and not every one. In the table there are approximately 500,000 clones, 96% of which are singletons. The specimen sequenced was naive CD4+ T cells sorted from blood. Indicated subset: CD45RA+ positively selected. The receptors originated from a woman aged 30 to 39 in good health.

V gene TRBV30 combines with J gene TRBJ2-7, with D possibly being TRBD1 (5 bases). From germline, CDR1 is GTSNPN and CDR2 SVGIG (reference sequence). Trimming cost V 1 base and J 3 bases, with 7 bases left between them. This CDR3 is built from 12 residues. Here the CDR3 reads CAWSATDYEQYF. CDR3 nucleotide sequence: TGTGCCTGGAGTGCGACAGACTACGAGCAGTACTTC.

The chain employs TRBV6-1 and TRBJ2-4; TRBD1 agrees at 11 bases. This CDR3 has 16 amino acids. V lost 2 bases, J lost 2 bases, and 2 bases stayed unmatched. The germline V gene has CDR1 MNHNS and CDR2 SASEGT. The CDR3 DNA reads TGTGCCAGCAGTGAACGGGACAGGGGGACCAAAAACATTCAGTACTTC. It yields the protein CASSERDRGTKNIQYF.

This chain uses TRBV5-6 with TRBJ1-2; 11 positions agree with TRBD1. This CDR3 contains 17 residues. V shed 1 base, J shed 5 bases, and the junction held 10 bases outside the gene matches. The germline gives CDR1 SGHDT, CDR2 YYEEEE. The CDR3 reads CASSLPSGQGAGYGYTF. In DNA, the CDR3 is TGTGCCAGCAGCTTGCCATCAGGACAGGGGGCCGGTTATGGCTACACCTTC.

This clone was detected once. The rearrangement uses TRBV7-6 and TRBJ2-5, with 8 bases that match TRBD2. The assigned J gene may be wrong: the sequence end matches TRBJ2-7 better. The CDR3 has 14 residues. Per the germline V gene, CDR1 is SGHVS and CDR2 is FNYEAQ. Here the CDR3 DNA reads TGTGCCAGCAGCTTAGCAGCGGGAGTCCCCGAGCAGTACTTC. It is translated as CASSLAAGVPEQYF.

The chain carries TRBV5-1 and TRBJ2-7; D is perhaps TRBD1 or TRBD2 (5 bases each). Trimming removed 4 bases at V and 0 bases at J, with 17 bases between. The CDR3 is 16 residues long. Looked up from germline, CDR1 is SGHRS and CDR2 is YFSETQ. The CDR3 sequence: CASSPRSGTLSYEQYF. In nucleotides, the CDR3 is TGCGCCAGCAGCCCCCGCTCTGGGACCCTCTCCTACGAGCAGTACTTC.

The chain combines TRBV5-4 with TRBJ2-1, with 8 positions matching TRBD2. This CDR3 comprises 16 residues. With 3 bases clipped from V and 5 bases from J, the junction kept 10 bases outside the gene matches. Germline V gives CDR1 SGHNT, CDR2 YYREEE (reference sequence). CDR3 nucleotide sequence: TGTGCCAGCAGCTCACGAAGGGGACTAGGGGACAATGAGCAGTTCTTC. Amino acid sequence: CASSSRRGLGDNEQFF.

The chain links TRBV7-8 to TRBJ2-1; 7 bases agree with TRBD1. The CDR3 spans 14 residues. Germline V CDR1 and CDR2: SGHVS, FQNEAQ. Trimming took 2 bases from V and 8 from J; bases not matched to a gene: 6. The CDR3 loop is CASSLNQGVYEQFF. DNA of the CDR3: TGTGCCAGCAGCTTAAACCAGGGGGTCTATGAGCAGTTCTTC.

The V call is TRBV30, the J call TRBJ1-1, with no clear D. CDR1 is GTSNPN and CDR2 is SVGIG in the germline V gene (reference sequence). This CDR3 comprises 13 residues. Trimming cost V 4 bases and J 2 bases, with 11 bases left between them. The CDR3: CAWNRPGNTEAFF. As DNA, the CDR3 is TGTGCCTGGAACCGGCCCGGAAACACTGAAGCTTTCTTT.